This T cell receptor beta chain was identified during a study of cytomegalovirus exposure and HLA in healthy donors (TCRdb year 2017). With respect to the entire study: In an earlier analysis of 550 to 750 of the donors, around 290 Gb of sequence data and 90 million to 120 million unique TCR beta sequences from about 180 million T cells were reported. An early release that covered 500 to 800 HLA-typed donors contained approximately 300 gigabases of sequencing data and 85 million to 100 million unique TCR sequences. Of the 350 to 450 genotyped donors, 81% were placed in the genetic ancestry cluster associated with self-reported Caucasian donors. The study was designed to test whether signatures of past pathogen exposure could be identified by cataloging public T cell receptors. The study profiled the T cell repertoires of hundreds of subjects by immunosequencing and related them to cytomegalovirus serostatus. In addition to the first cohort of 666 subjects, a separate validation cohort of under 150 different subjects was used. To predict cytomegalovirus infection status, the study brought together high-throughput TCR immunosequencing, statistical association of individual TCRs with disease status, and machine learning. A later analysis re-examined previously published TCR beta repertoires from hundreds of donors and added high-resolution HLA genotyping to investigate patterns of TCR occurrence. Rather than drawing on any new phenotypic data, the later analysis identified candidate immune exposures from TCR beta sequences and the way those sequences occurred across donors. To decide whether each TCR beta V gene segment behaved as functional or pseudogenic, an earlier analysis of some 600 of the donors relied on high-throughput TCR beta sequencing. Donor age, sex, ethnicity and CMV serostatus were compiled together with the repertoire data. In a later genetic analysis, genome-wide SNP genotypes for about 65% of the roughly 700 donors were used, and that subset was treated as a discovery cohort. Every repertoire in the discovery cohort had been generated on one and the same sequencing platform. Class I and class II HLA loci were covered by the typing at four-digit resolution. The number of typed donors differed by locus: about 620-630 for A, B, C, DRB1 and DQB1; some 500 for DQA1; approximately 600 for DPA1; and about 470 for DPB1. Because of strong linkage in the cohort, five DR-DQ haplotypes were treated as single units for association and clustering. Across approximately 400 genotyped donors of the cohort, an average of approximately 240,000 unique TCR beta nucleotide sequences per donor were sequenced, and 15% to 20% of those sequences were non-productive.

The paper's findings and limits, for the study overall: In a later analysis, TCR association rates were found to vary across HLA loci, with the most associated TCRs seen for DRB1 alleles and the fewest for HLA-C alleles. A later analysis found that most CMV-associated TCR beta chains appeared HLA-restricted, with HLA associations seemingly driven largely by CMV exposure. A later analysis found that HLA-associated TCR beta chains were more clonally expanded and had lower generation probabilities than equally common non-associated chains. Specific HLA alleles were associated with more than 15,000 TCR beta sequences at a false discovery rate of 0.05 in a later analysis. Compared with the approximately 600-donor mean, donors in an Asian-associated ancestry cluster had fewer N-insertions in productive TCRs, according to a later genetic analysis. A later genetic analysis associated a missense DCLRE1C variant with V-gene and J-gene trimming of TCR beta chains, and an independent cohort replicated the association. While some public TCRs were present in many individuals, most TCR sequences turned up only very rarely across donors. Presence/absence analyses assumed roughly uniform sequencing depth across donors, an assumption that may not hold. Because counts were too low, seventeen rarely observed V segments, including chromosome 9 orphons, were excluded from the earlier analysis of 587 of the donors. The cohort was sequenced for TCR beta chains only, and without alpha or paired-chain data the features that could be detected were limited. A further reported finding was that TCR beta sequences accurately predicted the HLA-A and HLA-B alleles for most subjects in the first cohort. According to a later analysis, parvovirus B19, influenza, CMV and Epstein-Barr virus appeared linked to several top co-occurrence clusters. In the study, approximately 160 TCR beta chains were listed as associated with cytomegalovirus. Cytomegalovirus status was reported to be diagnosed by the classifier with high specificity and sensitivity in both the original and validation cohorts. An earlier analysis of some 590 of the donors showed that most TCR beta V segments appeared in productive rearrangements either about 87% or about 30% of the time, which broadly matched IMGT annotations. The sequencing pipeline was judged likely to have produced a cluster of highly shared sequence variants as a technical artifact. CMV serostatus was the only immune exposure information available for the cohort. When HLA alleles, especially DR and DQ, strongly co-occurred, attributing TCR associations to individual alleles was difficult. The authors suggested that the approach could potentially be extended to other disease states and immunological phenotypes. A few of the identified cytomegalovirus-associated TCR beta chains were confirmed in vitro to be specific for cytomegalovirus antigens. Because HLA typing was unavailable for some donors at each locus, only the typed subset was used in association tests. Correlated functional status among segregating V segments might be attributable to linkage disequilibrium, but an unknown experimental factor could not be ruled out.

This clone was seen a single time. Its antigen target is currently unknown. Base-call qualities are not available, and no considerably larger clone is one nucleotide away. The cohort was made up of approximately 700 healthy bone marrow donors. At the time of sampling, every cohort member was nominally healthy, though immune exposures that went unrecorded were likely present. The donor tested CMV seronegative, placing the donor among the 350 to 400 seronegative members of the cohort. A peripheral blood sample was provided by each donor, and peripheral blood mononuclear cells were used for TCR beta sequencing. Genomic DNA extraction from the blood cell samples was performed with the Qiagen DNeasy Blood Extraction Kit. Library generation was performed with the immunoSEQ multiplex PCR assay. A mixture of 60 forward primers for TCR Vbeta segments and 13 reverse primers for TCR Jbeta segments was used in the multiplex PCR. A multiplex PCR assay on genomic DNA amplified the CDR3 region of rearranged TCR beta genes. Amplified TCR beta libraries were sequenced as 87-base-pair reads on the Illumina HiSeq System. As for the authors' bioinformatics: A later analysis counted about 80 million unique TCR beta chains across the 550 to 800 repertoires, and 9.5 million to 11 million of these chains were shared by at least two donors. Raw reads were error-corrected and collapsed into unique sequences with a nearest-neighbor algorithm that merged closely related sequences to remove PCR and sequencing errors. CDR3 sequences were aligned to IMGT reference sequences to assign V, D and J gene segments. Each retained sequence needed at least a six-nucleotide match to both a V gene segment and a J gene segment. A rearrangement was called productive if the CDR3 had no stop codons and remained in frame with V and J, and every other rearrangement was called non-productive. CDR3 was defined by IMGT convention, running from the second conserved V-encoded cysteine to the conserved J-encoded phenylalanine. The earlier analysis of 550 to 650 of the donors excluded any sequence lacking an unambiguous match to a single V gene segment. In an earlier analysis of approximately 560 of the donors, a V segment was called functional when productive rearrangements were above 56.7%, and segregating when the standard deviation between donors exceeded 5%. A statistical classification framework was built to diagnose cytomegalovirus status from the catalog of TCR beta chain sequences. In a later analysis, TCR nucleotide sequences were compared against IMGT/GENE-DB human TR gene sequences so that V and J genes could be assigned. The TCRdist pipeline was used in a later analysis to assign CDR3 sequences and most-parsimonious VDJ recombination scenarios. In a later analysis, every TCR beta chain was defined by the combination of its CDR3 amino acid sequence and its V-gene family, and reads without a unique V-gene family were dropped. In a later analysis, around 600 highly shared, low-generation-probability nucleotide sequences were removed to address suspected cross-contamination and a sequencing artifact. In a later analysis, a clonal expansion index was calculated for each public chain from normalized within-repertoire ranks of inferred template counts. A later analysis computed generation probabilities with a VDJ recombination model fitted to out-of-frame rearrangements, and checked the results against IGoR. In a later analysis, hypergeometric tests were used to score TCR-TCR, TCR-HLA and TCR-CMV co-occurrence, with a repertoire-size bias correction applied to TCR pairs. A later analysis estimated false discovery rates by permuting HLA or CMV assignments 20 times. A later analysis grouped co-occurring TCRs with DBSCAN, adding TCRdist sequence similarity when clustering within HLA-allele-positive subsets. Repertoires with fewer than 30,000 or more than 120,000 public chains, plus five repertoires with anomalous nucleotide sharing, were excluded from co-occurrence clustering. Sourced from immuneACCESS, this table was stored by TCRdb with only in-frame sequences that have V and J called. A share of the clones is absent; for the studies checked, an unresolved V gene accounts for under half, and the remainder has no known explanation. The DNA gave D and trimming, while V, J and clone size come from that table. The sample table shows 110,000 to 150,000 clones, and about 80% are seen once. Around 4.3% of the sample is held by the ten biggest clonotypes.

This receptor was identified in a man in his forties in good health and CMV-seronegative. The sequencing sample was made of PBMCs.

The CDR3 is CASSKLIGQGAVGELFF. The bases are TGTGCCAGCAGCAAACTGATCGGACAGGGGGCGGTCGGGGAGCTGTTTTTT. The chain is made from TRBV21-1 and TRBJ2-2; the table's D call, TRBD1, was not checked against the DNA. TRBV21-1 is annotated as a pseudogene. The CDR3, cysteine through phenylalanine, is 17 amino acids long. CDR3 DNA only is kept here, 51 bases in frame from base 1.